Listed below are T cell receptor beta chains from one sample, sequenced in a study of T cells after yellow fever vaccination. MiXCR, applied by TCRdb to the 5' RACE reads, yields one record per CDR3 protein. The data contain 200,000 to 300,000 distinct CDR3 sequences, 6.7% of them singletons. This material consisted of CD4+ T cells sorted from PBMCs, taken on the day of the yellow fever booster vaccination. The receptor source for this set is a man aged 25 to 40 who received the YFV17D yellow fever vaccine. CDR3s leave out the opening cysteine and the closing phenylalanine or tryptophan.

ASSLGTGDADTQY	TRBV7-9	TRBJ2-3
ATQGYTIY	TRBV2	TRBJ1-3
ASSSTWGATDTQY	TRBV12-3/TRBV12-4	TRBJ2-3
SALRDSPWNEQF	TRBV20-1	TRBJ2-1
ASSQGAGNYGYT	TRBV3-1	TRBJ1-2
SAPGRPGGGTGELF	TRBV20-1	TRBJ2-2
ASSPPVGTDTQY	TRBV18	TRBJ2-3
ASKGRREQY	TRBV28	TRBJ2-7
SARAGPIAGELF	TRBV20-1	TRBJ2-2
ASTTINPYNEQF	TRBV12-3/TRBV12-4	TRBJ2-1
SALPGTSSYNEQF	TRBV20-1	TRBJ2-1
ASSHRAIPLVGETQY	TRBV9	TRBJ2-5
SVEDRYSTDTQY	TRBV29-1	TRBJ2-3
ASSLGVGDGNSPLH	TRBV7-9	TRBJ1-6
ASSPGTGRVPYEQY	TRBV18	TRBJ2-7